These 32 T cell receptor beta chains came from one sample sequenced in a study of shared clonotypes between healthy human individuals. The table came from immunoSEQ multiplex PCR; TCRdb's copy has only in-frame clones and leaves some out. The sample includes a few million clones, 85% to 95% of them seen just once. The sample taken for sequencing was naive CD4+ T cells from PBMCs. The subset here: CD45RA+ positively selected. The receptors originated from a man aged 18 to 30 in good health. Some clones in this sample may be carry-over from other donors' samples.

The chain has TRBV5-1 and TRBJ2-1; D may be TRBD1 (6 bases). The CDR3 runs 13 residues. V lost 4 bases to trimming and J lost 6 bases, with 11 bases between them. Per the germline V gene, CDR1 is SGHRS and CDR2 is YFSETQ. The CDR3 sequence is CASSVYRVNEQFF. In nucleotides, the CDR3 is TGCGCCAGCAGCGTCTACAGGGTCAATGAGCAGTTCTTC.

The chain links TRBV19 to TRBJ2-2; D is unresolved. Trimming removed 5 bases from V and 0 bases from J, with 13 bases in between. Germline V gene data show CDR1 as LNHDA and CDR2 as SQIVND (reference sequence). The length of the CDR3 is 16 residues. CDR3 region: CASSPLRAANTGELFF. DNA of the CDR3: TGTGCCAGTAGTCCCTTAAGGGCTGCGAACACCGGGGAGCTGTTTTTT.

Here the CDR3 DNA reads TGCGCCAGCAGCCAACCTCGGGACTCGCTCTACGAGCAGTACTTC. Residues: CASSQPRDSLYEQYF. V is TRBV4-1 and J is TRBJ2-7; D is perhaps TRBD2 (6 bases). The V end was cut by 2 bases, the J end by 3 bases, with 14 bases between. Germline values: CDR1 MGHRA, CDR2 YSYEKL. The CDR3 is 15 amino acids.

The V and J genes are TRBV5-4 and TRBJ2-7; 8 bases fit TRBD2. Trimming cost V 10 bases and J 6 bases; bases outside gene matches: 12. Germline values: CDR1 SGHNT, CDR2 YYREEE (reference sequence). The CDR3 is 13 amino acids. The CDR3 bases are TGTGCCGCGACCGGGACTAGGGGGAGCGAGCAGTACTTC. It specifies CAATGTRGSEQYF.

CDR3 in amino acids: CASSLRTKNNEQFF. The CDR3 DNA sequence: TGCGCCAGCAGCTTGCGGACTAAAAACAATGAGCAGTTCTTC. This chain links TRBV5-1 with TRBJ2-1, with D perhaps matching TRBD2 (6 bases). The CDR3 totals 14 residues. CDR1 SGHRS and CDR2 YFSETQ come from the germline V gene. With 1 base removed from V and 5 bases from J, the gap between germline ends came to 10 bases.

J is TRBJ2-1 and V is TRBV11-2, with D maybe TRBD1 (5 bases). The CDR3 sequence is 15 residues long. Germline V gives CDR1 SGHAT, CDR2 FQNNGV. V lost 5 bases and J lost 7, with 18 bases in between. CDR3 amino acids: CASSKEVGRSNEQFF. CDR3 sequence (DNA): TGTGCCAGCAGCAAAGAGGTGGGGCGGTCAAATGAGCAGTTCTTC.

The V gene is TRBV28, the J gene TRBJ2-7; possible D gene TRBD2, 7 bases. The CDR3 contains 15 residues. V was cut by 6 bases and J by 8 bases, with 23 bases left in between. Germline V gives CDR1 MDHEN, CDR2 SYDVKM. CDR3: CASSLREEGGRKQYF. CDR3 sequence (DNA): TGTGCCAGCAGCCTCCGGGAGGAGGGGGGTAGGAAGCAGTACTTC.

V usage is TRBV7-2 and J usage is TRBJ2-7; 10 nucleotides line up with TRBD2. The CDR3 is 16 residues long. Per the germline V gene, CDR1 is SGHTA and CDR2 is FQGNSA. J was trimmed by 5 bases and V by 8 bases; bases with no gene match: 15. CDR3 nucleotides: TGTGCCAGCGCCCCCAGAGGGGGACTAGCGTCCCACGAGCAGTACTTC. It is translated as CASAPRGGLASHEQYF.

The rearrangement joins TRBV19 to TRBJ2-1; 9 positions agree with TRBD2. Trimming took 4 bases from V and 6 from J; bases not matched to a gene: 10. The germline CDR1 and CDR2 sequences are LNHDA and SQIVND (reference sequence). The CDR3 sequence is 16 residues long. CDR3: CASSKGLAVLGNEQFF. CDR3 DNA: TGTGCCAGTAGTAAGGGACTAGCAGTCTTGGGCAATGAGCAGTTCTTC. Complete variable domain (other parts from reference TRBV19 and TRBJ2-1): DGGITQSPKYLFRKEGQNVTLSCEQNLNHDAMYWYRQDPGQGLRLIYYSQIVNDFQKGDIAEGYSVSREKKESFPLTVTSAQKNPTAFYLCASSKGLAVLGNEQFFGPGTRLTVL.

Of note for this clone: The sample contains more than one DNA sequence encoding this CDR3. The J gene is TRBJ1-2, the V gene TRBV9, with 8 bases identical to TRBD1. This CDR3 comprises 13 residues. Trimming at V came to 3 bases and at J to 4 bases, leaving 2 bases not matched to a gene. From germline, CDR1 is SGDLS and CDR2 YYNGEE. CDR3 nucleotide sequence: TGTGCCAGCAGCGCACAGGGGGGCTATGGCTACACCTTC. As protein: CASSAQGGYGYTF.

The V call is TRBV30, the J call TRBJ2-5; D might be TRBD2 (6 bases). This CDR3 contains 13 residues. Germline CDR1 and CDR2: GTSNPN and SVGIG (reference sequence). This CDR3 is CAQNGGGKETQYF. The CDR3 nucleotides read TGTGCACAAAATGGGGGAGGAAAAGAGACCCAGTACTTC.

The gene calls are TRBV11-3 and TRBJ2-7, with D uncertain. V was cut by 6 bases and J by 1 base, with 10 bases left in between. CDR1 is SGHNT, CDR2 YENEEA, per germline. The CDR3 extends over 13 amino acids. The CDR3 sequence is CASSPDGSYEQYF. The CDR3, as DNA: TGTGCCAGCAGTCCCGATGGGTCCTACGAGCAGTACTTC.

This chain links TRBV5-8 with TRBJ2-7; D gene unclear. V shed 0 bases and J shed 6 bases, with 13 bases lying between them. The V gene's germline CDR1 is SGHTS and CDR2 YDEGEE. The CDR3 runs to 14 residues. The CDR3 sequence: CASSLASSGSEQYF. CDR3 DNA sequence: TGTGCCAGCAGCTTGGCCTCTAGTGGGTCCGAGCAGTACTTC.

This chain uses TRBV7-2 with TRBJ2-7; D is unresolved. The CDR3 extends over 15 amino acids. Trimming removed 2 bases from V and 3 bases from J, with 14 bases in between. Germline V gene lookup returns CDR1 SGHTA and CDR2 FQGNSA. Written as DNA, the CDR3 is TGTGCCAGCAGCTTAATGCGGACCCCGGGCTACGAGCAGTACTTC. It is translated as CASSLMRTPGYEQYF.

This clone was picked up one time. The chain combines TRBV9 with TRBJ2-3; D is undetermined. V lost 0 bases to trimming and J lost 4 bases, with 12 bases between them. This CDR3 is 15 amino acids long. Germline CDR1 SGDLS, CDR2 YYNGEE. The CDR3 is CASSVGPTTPDTQYF. The CDR3 nucleotides are TGTGCCAGCAGCGTAGGACCGACGACCCCAGATACGCAGTATTTT.

V is TRBV4-3 and J is TRBJ2-2, with 12 bases matching TRBD2. The CDR3 loop spans 18 amino acids. The ends lost 0 bases at V and 8 bases at J; junction bases unmatched: 10. Germline V gene sequence: CDR1 LGHNA, CDR2 YSLEER. The CDR3 coding sequence is TGCGCCAGCAGCCAAGATATCAGACTAGCGGGAGCGGGTGGGGAGCTGTTTTTT. Its translation is CASSQDIRLAGAGGELFF.

The DNA for the CDR3 is TGTGCCAGCAGTTCCCGGGGCTTCGGCCACGAGCAGTACTTC. Its protein product is CASSSRGFGHEQYF. V gene TRBV27 combines with J gene TRBJ2-7, with D perhaps assigned TRBD1 or TRBD2 (5 bases each). V was pared by 4 bases and J by 5 bases, with 15 bases between. The germline V gene has CDR1 MNHEY and CDR2 SMNVEV (reference sequence). The CDR3 extends over 14 amino acids.

This clone was recorded only once. The gene calls are TRBV11-3 and TRBJ2-3; D is perhaps TRBD1 (5 bases). The V end lost 1 base, the J end lost 0 bases, and 8 bases lay between the germline ends. The CDR3 consists of 15 residues. Germline V lookup: CDR1 SGHNT, CDR2 YENEEA. The CDR3 here is CASSLGQLSTDTQYF. CDR3 DNA: TGTGCCAGCAGCTTAGGACAGCTTAGCACAGATACGCAGTATTTT.

As to this clone: The junction differs from germline at one of its ends, possibly a read error. The chain carries TRBV7-3 and TRBJ2-5, with 7 bases that match TRBD2. CDR1 SGHTA and CDR2 FQGTGA come from the germline V gene. CDR3 length equals 14 residues. The CDR3 DNA reads as TGTGCCAGCAGCTTAAGTGCCTGGAGCGGGACCCTCGACTTC. It specifies CASSLSAWSGTLDF. The complete variable domain, with remaining parts taken from reference TRBV7-3 and TRBJ2-5, reads GAGVSQTPSNKVTEKGKYVELRCDPISGHTALYWYRQSLGQGPEFLIYFQGTGAADDSGLPNDRFFAVRPEGSVSTLKIQRTERGDSAVYLCASSLSAWSGTLDFGPGTRLLVL.

The J gene is TRBJ2-4, the V gene TRBV7-2, with no clear D. The V end lost 3 bases, the J end lost 2 bases, and 11 bases lay between the germline ends. Germline V lookup: CDR1 SGHTA, CDR2 FQGNSA. This CDR3 comprises 15 residues. CDR3 in DNA: TGTGCCAGCAGCTTCGGCGGTTCGTCCAAAAACATTCAGTACTTC. Residues: CASSFGGSSKNIQYF.

The chain uses TRBV6-1 and TRBJ2-7; possible D gene TRBD2, 6 bases. The CDR3 is 13 amino acids. Trimming left V 6 bases short and J 1 base short, with 10 bases between. CDR1 and CDR2 (germline): MNHNS, SASEGT. Here the CDR3 DNA reads TGTGCCAGCAGGGGACTTAGGTCCTACGAGCAGTACTTC. Protein: CASRGLRSYEQYF.

The rearrangement joins TRBV2 to TRBJ1-4, with D maybe TRBD1 (6 bases). The germline V gene has CDR1 SNHLY and CDR2 FYNNEI. The ends were cut back, 8 bases at V and 1 base at J, with 14 bases in the middle. This CDR3 has 15 amino acids. The CDR3 region has the DNA TGTGCCAGCGGGGACATCGGGGTAACTAATGAAAAACTGTTTTTT. Amino acids: CASGDIGVTNEKLFF.

The chain joins TRBV7-8 to TRBJ2-3, with TRBD2 matching over 9 bases. Germline V gene data show CDR1 as SGHVS and CDR2 as FQNEAQ. The CDR3 is made up of 16 amino acids. After removal of 5 bases from V and 2 bases from J, the junction contained 8 bases not matched to a gene. DNA for the CDR3: TGTGCCAGCAGCCCTATAGCGGGAGTTTTCACAGATACGCAGTATTTT. It encodes CASSPIAGVFTDTQYF. The variable domain in full, completed from reference TRBV7-8 and TRBJ2-3, reads GAGVSQSPRYKVAKRGQDVALRCDPISGHVSLFWYQQALGQGPEFLTYFQNEAQLDKSGLPSDRFFAERPEGSVSTLKIQRTQQEDSAVYLCASSPIAGVFTDTQYFGPGTRLTVL.

The chain couples TRBV7-2 to TRBJ2-7; D is undetermined. V dropped 4 bases and J dropped 0 bases, with 13 bases sitting between them. Germline CDR1 SGHTA, CDR2 FQGNSA. The CDR3 extends over 15 amino acids. Here the CDR3 reads CASSSIGRNSYEQYF. CDR3 sequence (DNA): TGTGCCAGCAGCTCGATCGGGCGCAACTCCTACGAGCAGTACTTC. Variable domain in full (rest from reference TRBV7-2 and TRBJ2-7): GAGVSQSPSNKVTEKGKDVELRCDPISGHTALYWYRQSLGQGLEFLIYFQGNSAPDKSGLPSDRFSAERTGGSVSTLTIQRTQQEDSAVYLCASSSIGRNSYEQYFGPGTRLTVT.

The chain recombines TRBV4-3 with TRBJ2-7, with D unclear. This CDR3 has 16 residues. CDR1 and CDR2 (germline): LGHNA, YSLEER. Trimming removed 0 bases from V and 3 bases from J, with 15 bases in between. The CDR3 loop is CASSQDFRTEVYEQYF. The CDR3 region has the DNA TGCGCCAGCAGCCAAGATTTCAGGACCGAAGTCTACGAGCAGTACTTC.

The J gene is TRBJ2-5, the V gene TRBV4-2; 10 positions match TRBD1. V was clipped by 5 bases and J by 0 bases; unmatched bases: 3. This CDR3 has 15 residues. Germline loops: CDR1 LGHNA, CDR2 YNFKEQ. As DNA, the CDR3 is TGTGCCAGCAGCTTGGGGACAGGGGACCAAGAGACCCAGTACTTC. Its protein product is CASSLGTGDQETQYF.

The J gene is TRBJ2-3, the V gene TRBV9, with unresolved D. The V end lost 0 bases, the J end lost 1 base, and 12 bases lay between the germline ends. This CDR3 spans 16 amino acids. Germline CDR1 reads SGDLS; CDR2 reads YYNGEE. As DNA, the CDR3 is TGTGCCAGCAGCGTAGGGGCCCCGTCAGGCACAGATACGCAGTATTTT. It translates to CASSVGAPSGTDTQYF.

Of note for this clone: Other DNA sequences in the sample encode the same CDR3. J is TRBJ2-7 and V is TRBV6-1; no firm D call. CDR1 MNHNS and CDR2 SASEGT come from the germline V gene. This CDR3 contains 11 residues. Deletions cut 4 bases from V and 4 bases from J, with 5 bases between. CDR3 coding DNA: TGTGCCAGCAGTGCCAATTACGAGCAGTACTTC. Translation gives CASSANYEQYF.

The chain recombines TRBV7-3 with TRBJ1-1; D may be TRBD1 (6 bases). V lost 6 bases and J lost 11, with 13 bases in between. Germline V gene lookup returns CDR1 SGHTA and CDR2 FQGTGA. This CDR3 is 11 amino acids long. In DNA, the CDR3 is TGTGCCAGCAGTTCGGGGGCTGTGGCTTTCTTT. It specifies CASSSGAVAFF.

This chain connects TRBV28 to TRBJ1-2, with D perhaps TRBD1 (6 bases). V dropped 5 bases and J dropped 3 bases, with 13 bases sitting between them. This CDR3 has 14 amino acids. Germline V gene sequence: CDR1 MDHEN, CDR2 SYDVKM. CDR3: CASSQQGVDYGYTF. CDR3 DNA: TGTGCCAGCAGTCAACAGGGAGTGGACTATGGCTACACCTTC.

The chain employs TRBV29-1 and TRBJ2-7; D gene unclear. The germline V gene has CDR1 SQVTM and CDR2 ANQGSEA. The CDR3 is 13 amino acids. V was pared by 3 bases and J by 0 bases, with 9 bases between. CDR3 nucleotides: TGCAGCGTTGAGGGGTTAGGCTCCTACGAGCAGTACTTC. Amino acids: CSVEGLGSYEQYF.

The chain combines TRBV7-3 with TRBJ1-1, with a tentative D call TRBD1 (6 bases). The germline V and J ends were trimmed by 5 bases and 5 bases, with 24 bases remaining between them. Germline assignment: CDR1 SGHTA and CDR2 FQGTGA. CDR3 length: 17 residues. In DNA form, the CDR3 reads TGTGCCAGCAGCCTCGGGCCACCACAGGGCATGGGGACTGAAGCTTTCTTT. It specifies CASSLGPPQGMGTEAFF. Supplemented by reference TRBV7-3 and TRBJ1-1, the full variable domain reads GAGVSQTPSNKVTEKGKYVELRCDPISGHTALYWYRQSLGQGPEFLIYFQGTGAADDSGLPNDRFFAVRPEGSVSTLKIQRTERGDSAVYLCASSLGPPQGMGTEAFFGQGTRLTVV.